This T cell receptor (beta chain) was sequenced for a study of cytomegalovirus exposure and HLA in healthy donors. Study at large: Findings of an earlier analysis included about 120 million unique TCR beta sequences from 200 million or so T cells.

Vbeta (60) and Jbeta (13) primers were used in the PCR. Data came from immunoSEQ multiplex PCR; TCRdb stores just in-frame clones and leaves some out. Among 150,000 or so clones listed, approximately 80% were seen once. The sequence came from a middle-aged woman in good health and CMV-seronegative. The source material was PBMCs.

The CDR3: CASSPTGGSYNEQFF. CDR3 DNA sequence: TGTGCCAGTAGTCCAACGGGGGGCTCCTACAATGAGCAGTTCTTC. This sequence joins TRBV19 and TRBJ2-1; 7 bases line up with TRBD2. V lost 5 bases, J lost 0 bases, and 4 bases stayed unmatched. CDR3 size: 15 residues. Germline CDR1 reads LNHDA; CDR2 reads SQIVND (reference sequence).